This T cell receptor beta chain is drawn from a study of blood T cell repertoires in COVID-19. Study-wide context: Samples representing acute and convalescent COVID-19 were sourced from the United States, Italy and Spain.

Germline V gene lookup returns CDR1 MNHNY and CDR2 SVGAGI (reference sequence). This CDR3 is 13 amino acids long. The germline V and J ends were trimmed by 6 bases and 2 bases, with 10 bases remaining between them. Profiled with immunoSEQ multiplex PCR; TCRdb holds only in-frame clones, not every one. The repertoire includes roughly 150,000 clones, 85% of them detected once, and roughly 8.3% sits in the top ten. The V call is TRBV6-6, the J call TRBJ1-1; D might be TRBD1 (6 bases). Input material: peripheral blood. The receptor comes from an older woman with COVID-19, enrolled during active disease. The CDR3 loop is CASRSQGNTEAFF. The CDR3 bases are TGTGCCAGCAGGTCACAGGGAAACACTGAAGCTTTCTTT.